These 6 T cell receptor beta chains originate from one sample sequenced in a study of cytomegalovirus exposure and HLA in healthy donors. The PCR had 60 Vbeta and 13 Jbeta primers. Profiled with immunoSEQ multiplex PCR; TCRdb holds only in-frame clones, not every one. The repertoire has 150,000 to 200,000 clones, around 62% of them found once; the top ten carry under 3%. Input material: PBMCs. These receptors all stem from a man aged 35-49 years in good health and CMV-seronegative.

This clone was counted a single time. The gene calls are TRBV11-2 and TRBJ1-1; the match to TRBD1 covers 8 bases. V gave up 1 base and J gave up 1 base; unmatched junction bases: 8. The CDR3 spans 17 residues. Germline CDR1 and CDR2: SGHAT and FQNNGV. In DNA form, the CDR3 reads TGTGCCAGCAGCTTAGGCGCGGACAGGGCATGGAACACTGAAGCTTTCTTT. Translated, it gives CASSLGADRAWNTEAFF. Filled out from reference TRBV11-2 and TRBJ1-1, the complete variable domain reads EAGVAQSPRYKIIEKRQSVAFWCNPISGHATLYWYQQILGQGPKLLIQFQNNGVVDDSQLPKDRFSAERLKGVDSTLKIQPAKLEDSAVYLCASSLGADRAWNTEAFFGQGTRLTVV.

The chain couples TRBV6-1 to TRBJ2-7; unclear D gene. The V end lost 2 bases, the J end lost 10 bases, and 15 bases lay between the germline ends. CDR3 size: 13 residues. Germline CDR1 MNHNS, CDR2 SASEGT. Written as DNA, the CDR3 is TGTGCCAGCAGTGAACGATACATTCCACCCCAGTACTTC. Translation: CASSERYIPPQYF.

The rearrangement joins TRBV5-1 to TRBJ1-1; 7 positions match TRBD1. This CDR3 spans 14 amino acids. The germline CDR1 and CDR2 sequences are SGHRS and YFSETQ. V shed 6 bases, J shed 1 base, and the junction held 6 bases outside the gene matches. CDR3 loop: CASTPSGGNTEAFF. CDR3 nucleotide sequence: TGCGCCAGCACCCCGTCAGGGGGGAACACTGAAGCTTTCTTT.

The chain links TRBV5-1 to TRBJ2-1; 10 bases align to TRBD2. Germline-derived CDR1 and CDR2 are SGHRS and YFSETQ. The junction had 8 bases not matched to a gene; V was cut back by 5 bases and J by 6 bases. The CDR3 has 15 residues. The CDR3 sequence: CASSLRLAGANEQFF. The CDR3 region has the DNA TGCGCCAGCAGTTTACGCCTAGCGGGAGCCAATGAGCAGTTCTTC.

The chain is built from TRBV5-6 and TRBJ2-7; 13 bases fit TRBD2. The CDR3 is 15 residues long. The germline V gene has CDR1 SGHDT and CDR2 YYEEEE. J gave up 3 bases and V 4 bases, and 4 bases lay outside the gene matches. CDR3 sequence reads: CASSKGLAGIYEQYF. The CDR3 DNA reads as TGTGCCAGCAGCAAGGGACTAGCGGGAATCTACGAGCAGTACTTC.

The rearrangement uses TRBV29-1 and TRBJ2-5; 8 bases are a match to TRBD2. Germline CDR1 reads SQVTM; CDR2 reads ANQGSEA. V shed 6 bases, J shed 1 base, and the junction held 10 bases outside the gene matches. The CDR3 sequence is 15 residues long. The CDR3 nucleotides read TGCAGCGTGTCTGGCGGGGGGCTATTCCAAGAGACCCAGTACTTC. Protein sequence: CSVSGGGLFQETQYF.